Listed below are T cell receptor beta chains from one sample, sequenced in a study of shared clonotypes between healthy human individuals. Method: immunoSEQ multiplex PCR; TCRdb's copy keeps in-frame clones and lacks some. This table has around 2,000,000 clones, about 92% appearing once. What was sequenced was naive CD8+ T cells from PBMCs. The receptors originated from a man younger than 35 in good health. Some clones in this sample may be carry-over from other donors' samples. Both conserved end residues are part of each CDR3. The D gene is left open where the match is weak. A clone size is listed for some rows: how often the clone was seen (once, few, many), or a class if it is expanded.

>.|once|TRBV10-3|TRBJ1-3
TGTGCCATCAACCGGGGTACAGGGTCTGGAAACACCATATATTTT
CAINRGTGSGNTIYF
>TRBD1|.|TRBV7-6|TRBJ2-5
TGTGCCAGCAGCCTGGGTCCCGGGACAGGGGAGGAGACCCAGTACTTC
CASSLGPGTGEETQYF
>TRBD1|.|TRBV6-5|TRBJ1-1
TGTGCCAGCAGTGGTACAGGGGGGACTGAAGCTTTCTTT
CASSGTGGTEAFF
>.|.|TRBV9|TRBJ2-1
TGTGCCAGCAGCGTCCCTCGGACTTTAGGGGAAGCTGAGCAGTTCTTC
CASSVPRTLGEAEQFF
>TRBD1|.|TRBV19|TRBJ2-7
TGTGCCACCTCGGACAGGGGGCTTTTCGAGCAGTACTTC
CATSDRGLFEQYF
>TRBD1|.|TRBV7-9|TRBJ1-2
TGTGCCAGCACCGAACAGGGGGCGAACGGCTACACCTTC
CASTEQGANGYTF
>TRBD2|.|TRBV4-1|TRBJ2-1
TGCGCCAGCAGCCTAGGGACTACGATTTCCTACAATGAGCAGTTCTTC
CASSLGTTISYNEQFF
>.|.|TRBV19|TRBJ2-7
TGTGCCAGTACACGGGACTCCGGATTTTGGGAGCAGTACTTC
CASTRDSGFWEQYF
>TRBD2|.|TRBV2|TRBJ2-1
TGTGCCAGCAGTGGACTAGCGGAGGGCTACAATGAGCAGTTCTTC
CASSGLAEGYNEQFF
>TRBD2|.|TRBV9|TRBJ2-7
TGTGCCAGCAGCGTCACCCTAGCGGGAATCTCCTACGAGCAGTACTTC
CASSVTLAGISYEQYF
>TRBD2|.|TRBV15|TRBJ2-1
TGTGCCACCAGCGTTAGGACTAGCGGGGCGTACAATGAGCAGTTCTTC
CATSVRTSGAYNEQFF
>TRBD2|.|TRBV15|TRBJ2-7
TGTGCCACCAGCGTCTATAGCGGGAGCTCCTACGAGCAGTACTTC
CATSVYSGSSYEQYF
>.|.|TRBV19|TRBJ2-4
TGTGCCAGTAGTATTGGGGGAGGGGGAAACATTCAGTACTTC
CASSIGGGGNIQYF
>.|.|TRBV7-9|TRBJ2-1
TGTGCCAGCAGCTTAAGGGCGGGACAGCACAATGAGCAGTTCTTC
CASSLRAGQHNEQFF
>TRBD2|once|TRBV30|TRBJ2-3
TGTGCCTGGATCGGGGGGGTAAACACAGATACGCAGTATTTT
CAWIGGVNTDTQYF
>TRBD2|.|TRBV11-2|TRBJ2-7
TGTGCCAGCAGCTTACCCAGCGGGAATTACGAGCAGTACTTC
CASSLPSGNYEQYF
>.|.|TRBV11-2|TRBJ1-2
TGTGCCAGCAGCTTAGCGAGACAGGACCCATATGGCTACACCTTC
CASSLARQDPYGYTF
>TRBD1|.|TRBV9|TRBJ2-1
TGTGCCAGCAGCCGAAGGGACAGGGGGCGGGATGAGCAGTTCTTC
CASSRRDRGRDEQFF
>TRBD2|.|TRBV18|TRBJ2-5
TGTGCCAGCTCACCCCCCGGGGTAGCGGGAGAGACCCAGTACTTC
CASSPPGVAGETQYF
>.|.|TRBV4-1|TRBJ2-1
TGCGCCAGCAGACTCCTCCTAGTCGGGTGGAACAATGAGCAGTTCTTC
CASRLLLVGWNNEQFF
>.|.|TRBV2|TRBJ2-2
TGTGCCAGCAGTGGCACAGGCGGGGAGCTGTTTTTT
CASSGTGGELFF
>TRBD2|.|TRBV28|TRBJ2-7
TGTGCCAGCAGTCCGCAAGCGGGAGGGCTGTCTGAGCAGTACTTC
CASSPQAGGLSEQYF
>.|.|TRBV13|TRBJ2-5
TGTGCCAGCAGCGGAGGGGAGACCCAGTACTTC
CASSGGETQYF
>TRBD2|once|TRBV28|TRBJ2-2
TGTGCCACCGTAGGGACTAGCGGGACTCTGACCGGGGAGCTGTTTTTT
CATVGTSGTLTGELFF
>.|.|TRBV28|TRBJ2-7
TGTGCCAGCAGCCGCGACTACGAGCAGTACTTC
CASSRDYEQYF
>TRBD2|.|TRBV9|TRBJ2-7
TGTGCCAGCAGCCCAGTAGCGGGAGCTAGCGAGCAGTACTTC
CASSPVAGASEQYF
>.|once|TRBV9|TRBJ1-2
TGTGCCAGCAGCGTAGAGGGGCAGGGGAACGGCTACACCTTC
CASSVEGQGNGYTF
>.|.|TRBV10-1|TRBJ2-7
TGCGCCAGCAGTGAGTCGGTGGAGCAGTACTTC
CASSESVEQYF
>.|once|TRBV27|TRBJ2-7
TGTGCCACCTGGGAACGGAGCTCCTACGAGCAGTACTTC
CATWERSSYEQYF
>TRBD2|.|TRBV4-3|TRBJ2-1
TGCGCCAGCAGCCAAGCGGTTAGCGGGAGGGCCCGTGAGCAGTTCTTC
CASSQAVSGRAREQFF
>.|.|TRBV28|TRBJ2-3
TGTGCCAGCTCGTACGTCTCCTCCACAGATACGCAGTATTTT
CASSYVSSTDTQYF
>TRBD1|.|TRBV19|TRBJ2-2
TGTGCCAGTGAAGGGACAGGGGGCGCGAGTACCGGGGAGCTGTTTTTT
CASEGTGGASTGELFF
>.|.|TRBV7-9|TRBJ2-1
TGTGCCAGCAGCTTCGTAGCGCGAAACAATGAGCAGTTCTTC
CASSFVARNNEQFF
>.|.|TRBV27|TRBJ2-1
TGTGCCAGCAGTCTGGGGGGATATCTATACAATGAGCAGTTCTTC
CASSLGGYLYNEQFF
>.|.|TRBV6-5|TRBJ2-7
TGTGCCAGCAGTTACTTCGGGAGCTCCTACGAGCAGTACTTC
CASSYFGSSYEQYF
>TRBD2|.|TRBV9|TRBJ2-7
TGTGCCAGCAGCGGAGGGGCTAGCGGGTCCTACGAGCAGTACTTC
CASSGGASGSYEQYF
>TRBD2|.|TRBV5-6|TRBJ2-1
TGTGCCAGCAGCTTAACTAGCGGAACCGAGCAGTTCTTC
CASSLTSGTEQFF
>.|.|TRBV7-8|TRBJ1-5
TGTGCCAGCAGCTTAGTGGTGTCCCCTAGCAATCAGCCCCAGCATTTT
CASSLVVSPSNQPQHF
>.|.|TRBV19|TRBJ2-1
TGTGCCAGTAGTATCCCCGTCGGGAGACATGAGCAGTTCTTC
CASSIPVGRHEQFF
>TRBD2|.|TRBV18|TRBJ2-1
TGTGCCAGCCGGGCCTTAGCGGGAGGGCCGAATGAGCAGCTCTTC
CASRALAGGPNEQLF